The clone carrying this T cell receptor (beta chain) turned up a few times. Germline values: CDR1 SGHAT, CDR2 FQNNGV. V shed 5 bases and J shed 0 bases, with 23 bases lying between them. The CDR3 is 19 residues long. This sample is drawn from a study of response to subunit inactivated influenza vaccine. TCRdb used MiXCR to reprocess the RT-PCR reads, holding one entry per CDR3 protein. The sample contains about 800,000 distinct CDR3 sequences, roughly 20% of which appear only once. This sequence was found in a man over 45 who received an inactivated influenza vaccine. The rearrangement uses TRBV11-2 and TRBJ2-1; D may be TRBD2 (7 bases). The sequencing used PBMCs from blood, collected around 5 days after vaccination. This chain's CDR3 is CASSPGTREGYPSYNEQFF. The CDR3 DNA reads TGTGCCAGCAGCCCCGGGACAAGGGAGGGGTACCCCTCCTACAATGAGCAGTTCTTC.